Below, one TCR beta chain is given with its context. Its antigen is currently not known. No quality values exist for individual bases; no much larger clone is one base distant. For sequencing of the TCRbeta CDR3 region, genomic DNA was extracted from the sorted cells. The immunoSEQ Assay was used to sequence the TCRbeta CDR3 regions. The table was pulled from immuneACCESS by TCRdb, which kept in-frame rearrangements only. Such tables lose some clones; where checked, under half of the loss comes from unresolved V genes, and the rest has no known cause. The sample table contains around 50,000 clones; only one count was recorded for about nine tenths of them. The ten largest clones add up to roughly 7.8% of the sample. The trial excluded patients who had a history of autoimmune disease or were on systemic immunosuppression. Peripheral blood for TCR sequencing was collected from all dose cohorts at baseline, on cycle 4 day 1, and on cycle 7 day 1. The samples were taken from a phase I, first-in-human, multicenter, open-label dose-escalation trial of ivuxolimab. The trial enrolled adults with locally advanced or metastatic head and neck squamous cell, hepatocellular, melanoma or renal cell carcinoma. Before TCR sequencing, CD4+ T cells and CD8+ T cells were sorted from peripheral blood as separate populations.

This entry belongs to a study of OX40 agonist ivuxolimab in advanced cancers. Broadly, across the study: The costimulatory receptor OX40 (CD134) was targeted by ivuxolimab, a fully human IgG2 agonistic monoclonal antibody. Patients were allowed to have had prior anti-PD-1, anti-PD-L1 or anti-CTLA-4 therapy, and around two fifths of the dose-escalation patients had been treated with checkpoint inhibitors. Peripheral TCRbeta sequencing aimed to test whether ivuxolimab altered TCR sequence diversity and caused clonal T-cell expansion. Intravenous ivuxolimab was administered to patients every 2 weeks at six dose levels: 0.01, 0.1, 0.3, 1.5, 3 and 10 mg/kg. In the dose-escalation cohort, 82.7% of patients were male, and the mean age was approximately 60 years, with a range of 23 to 79. Among the 50 to 55 dose-escalation patients, some 19 had hepatocellular carcinoma, roughly 15 melanoma, 9 renal cell carcinoma and 9 head and neck cancer. The paper describes the monotherapy dose-escalation part (N of about 50 patients) of the phase I trial of ivuxolimab. Partial responses were achieved by three dose-escalation patients, of whom one had hepatocellular carcinoma and two had cutaneous melanoma. What the study reported, not specific to this receptor: After ivuxolimab, CD8+ T cells had more expanded clones than CD4+ T cells on average. The antigen specificity of the clonally expanded peripheral T cells was not determined. In partial responders in the 0.1-3.0 mg/kg groups, normalized peripheral clonal expansion was found to be among the lowest, especially among CD8+ T cells. At doses of 0.1 to 3.0 mg/kg, clonal expansion of both CD4+ and CD8+ blood T cells was observed from baseline to week 6. Low levels of normalized T-cell clonal expansion were also seen in some patients who did not respond.

The CDR3 runs 14 amino acids, cysteine and phenylalanine included. Only CDR3 DNA remains: 42 bases, in frame from the first base. Sequences MGHDK (CDR1) and SYGVNS (CDR2) are obtained from the germline V gene. The germline ends are 12 bases apart after V is trimmed by 5 bases and J by 2 bases. Here the chain combines TRBV25-1 and TRBJ1-2; there is no confident call for the D gene. Sequencing was performed on CD4+ or CD8+ T cells sorted from blood, taken in a trial of the OX40 agonist ivuxolimab. This receptor was identified in an adult with an advanced solid tumor such as melanoma, head and neck, liver or kidney cancer. The nucleotide sequence is TGTGCCAGCAGTTCCCCGGGAACCAACTATGGCTACACCTTC. Protein translation: CASSSPGTNYGYTF.